A selection of T cell receptor beta chains follows, all from one sample in a study of OX40 agonist ivuxolimab in advanced cancers. This table comes from immunoSEQ multiplex PCR, and its TCRdb copy is limited to in-frame clones, with some not included. The sample holds 100,000 or so clones, around 84% seen once. The material was CD4+ or CD8+ T cells sorted from blood, obtained in a trial of the OX40 agonist ivuxolimab. These receptors originate from an adult with an advanced solid tumor such as melanoma, head and neck, liver or kidney cancer. Both conserved end residues are part of each CDR3. The order of the fields is CDR3 protein, CDR3 DNA, J gene, V gene, D gene, clone size. A D gene is named only where the DNA matches it firmly. Size is stated for part of the rows, as once, few or many counts, or as a class when the clone is expanded.

CDR3: CASSLNVDTGELFF
DNA: TGTGCTAGCAGCTTAAACGTCGACACCGGGGAGCTGTTTTTT
J: TRBJ2-2
V: TRBV7-7
D: .
size: .

CDR3: CASHGGSNQPQHF
DNA: TGTGCCAGCCATGGGGGGAGCAATCAGCCCCAGCATTTT
J: TRBJ1-5
V: TRBV18
D: .
size: .

CDR3: CAISGRESGTDTQYF
DNA: TGTGCCATCAGTGGTCGGGAGTCCGGCACAGATACGCAGTATTTT
J: TRBJ2-3
V: TRBV10-3
D: .
size: .

CDR3: CASGRAYVELFF
DNA: TGTGCCAGCGGTCGAGCCTATGTGGAGCTGTTTTTT
J: TRBJ2-2
V: TRBV2
D: .
size: .

CDR3: CASSLTGDEQYF
DNA: TGTGCCAGCAGCCTTACAGGGGATGAGCAGTACTTC
J: TRBJ2-7
V: TRBV5-6
D: TRBD1
size: .

CDR3: CAISENSYEQYF
DNA: TGTGCCATCAGTGAGAACTCCTACGAGCAGTACTTC
J: TRBJ2-7
V: TRBV10-3
D: .
size: .

CDR3: CASSLRTGGADTEAFF
DNA: TGTGCCAGCAGCCTACGGACAGGGGGCGCTGACACTGAAGCTTTCTTT
J: TRBJ1-1
V: TRBV7-8
D: TRBD1
size: few

CDR3: CASSQDGTGSSPLHF
DNA: TGTGCCAGCAGCCAAGATGGGACAGGGAGCTCACCCCTCCACTTT
J: TRBJ1-6
V: TRBV4-2
D: TRBD1
size: once

CDR3: CASTGLSVADTQYF
DNA: TGCGCCAGCACAGGGCTCTCGGTAGCAGATACGCAGTATTTT
J: TRBJ2-3
V: TRBV5-1
D: .
size: .

CDR3: CASSLSRGNTEAFF
DNA: TGTGCCAGCAGCTTAAGCAGGGGCAACACTGAAGCTTTCTTT
J: TRBJ1-1
V: TRBV7-2
D: .
size: .